Presented here are 22 T cell receptor beta chains from one specimen sequenced in a study of blood T cells in healthy people across ages. A J-beta primer mix and a sample-barcoded 5' primer were used in a second PCR of about 7 to 12 cycles. TCRdb reprocessed the 5' RACE reads via MiXCR and lists one record per CDR3 protein. The table records about 930,000 distinct CDR3 sequences, just under 30% of them present only once. These data also featured in a second study, about T cells of mothers and their children.

The sample taken for sequencing was blood. The receptor set was obtained from a woman aged 40 to 50 in good health.

This clonotype was seen a handful of times. The chain recombines TRBV9 with TRBJ2-3, with TRBD1 identical over 8 bases. Germline-derived CDR1 and CDR2 are SGDLS and YYNGEE. The length of the CDR3 is 21 residues. The V segment lost 4 bases and the J segment 5 bases; nucleotides outside the gene matches: 27. Here the CDR3 DNA reads TGTGCCAGCAGCCCCCGGACAGGGCCATCAGTGGTTAAGTTAGCCGAAGATACGCAGTATTTT. Translated, it gives CASSPRTGPSVVKLAEDTQYF.

This clonotype was observed a handful of times. The chain employs TRBV12-3 or TRBV12-4 and TRBJ2-3, with D hard to call. The V end was cut by 4 bases, the J end by 11 bases, with 10 bases between. The CDR3 loop spans 11 amino acids. CDR3 in amino acids: CASSSLPLQYF. In DNA form, the CDR3 reads TGTGCCAGCAGTTCCCTTCCCTTGCAGTATTTT.

V gene TRBV18 combines with J gene TRBJ2-1; D possibly corresponds to TRBD1 (8 bases). Germline assignment: CDR1 KGHSH and CDR2 LQKENI. V was pared by 0 bases and J by 3 bases, with 27 bases between. This CDR3 contains 21 residues. The CDR3 here is CASSPPTGEKEEGGFYNEQFF. In nucleotides, the CDR3 is TGTGCCAGCTCACCACCGACAGGGGAAAAAGAAGAGGGAGGGTTCTACAATGAGCAGTTCTTC.

Worth noting for this clonotype: The CDR3 does not end in the conserved phenylalanine or tryptophan, so this is likely a read error. Because the CDR3's place on the DNA is in doubt, the DNA is left out and the CDR3 is given as listed by TCRdb. This chain joins TRBV20-1 and TRBJ1-2; the table's D gene call, TRBD1, was not cross checked with the DNA. Both ends counted, the CDR3 spans 14 residues. Germline V CDR1 and CDR2: DFQATT, SNEGSKA (reference sequence). The CDR3 loop reads CSALRRQGGHGYTC.

This clonotype was picked up many times. The J gene is TRBJ1-2, the V gene TRBV5-1; D unclear. The V and J ends lost 4 bases and 4 bases respectively, with 23 bases between them. There are 17 residues in the CDR3. Germline CDR1 and CDR2: SGHRS and YFSETQ. The CDR3 DNA reads TGCGCCAGCAGCCCAGGAGGTTCCCCGGGAGTGGGCTATGGCTACACCTTC. Translating gives CASSPGGSPGVGYGYTF.

This clonotype has more than one count but fewer than ten. The V and J genes are TRBV4-3 and TRBJ2-5, with TRBD2 as a possible D gene (6 bases). The CDR3 sequence is 16 residues long. CDR1 and CDR2 (germline): LGHNA, YSLEER. Trimming shortened V by 0 bases and J by 4 bases, and 15 bases separated the two germline ends. This CDR3 reads CASSQDPRGKGETQYF. The CDR3 region has the DNA TGCGCCAGCAGCCAAGACCCCCGCGGGAAGGGAGAGACCCAGTACTTC.

In this sample, this clonotype turned up a few times. The rearrangement links TRBV20-1 to TRBJ1-1; D uncertain. Trimming pared 5 bases from V and 3 bases from J, leaving 19 bases between. The germline V gene has CDR1 DFQATT and CDR2 SNEGSKA (reference sequence). The CDR3 has 15 amino acids. Here the CDR3 reads CSAHVRGRTDTEAFF. CDR3 DNA: TGCAGTGCTCACGTGCGAGGGCGCACGGACACTGAAGCTTTCTTT.

This clonotype was found once. The CDR3 DNA reads as TGTGCCAGCAGCTTAATGGAGCTCGGTACCCGGGGGTCGTACACCTTC. This sequence encodes CASSLMELGTRGSYTF. The rearrangement joins TRBV7-3 to TRBJ1-2, with D perhaps matching TRBD1 (5 bases). Germline V gene data show CDR1 as SGHTA and CDR2 as FQGTGA. V was clipped by 1 base and J by 11 bases, with 23 bases between them. This CDR3 comprises 16 residues. Variable domain in full (rest from reference TRBV7-3 and TRBJ1-2): GAGVSQTPSNKVTEKGKYVELRCDPISGHTALYWYRQSLGQGPEFLIYFQGTGAADDSGLPNDRFFAVRPEGSVSTLKIQRTERGDSAVYLCASSLMELGTRGSYTFGSGTRLTVV.

Many counts were recorded for this clonotype. The chain joins TRBV5-5 to TRBJ1-1, with a weak D call TRBD1 (5 bases). The V gene lost 2 bases and the J gene lost 3 bases, with 8 bases spanning the gap. Germline V gene sequence: CDR1 SGHKS, CDR2 YYEKEE (reference sequence). This CDR3 is 13 amino acids long. Written as DNA, the CDR3 is TGTGCCAGCAGCTTCATCAGGGACACTGAAGCTTTCTTT. This sequence encodes CASSFIRDTEAFF. The variable domain in full, completed from reference TRBV5-5 and TRBJ1-1, reads DAGVTQSPTHLIKTRGQQVTLRCSPISGHKSVSWYQQVLGQGPQFIFQYYEKEERGRGNFPDRFSARQFPNYSSELNVNALLLGDSALYLCASSFIRDTEAFFGQGTRLTVV.

A few counts support this clonotype. V usage is TRBV20-1 and J usage is TRBJ2-7; 9 bases are shared with TRBD2. Germline V lookup: CDR1 DFQATT, CDR2 SNEGSKA (reference sequence). V lost 6 bases to trimming and J lost 2 bases; unmatched junction nucleotides: 11. The CDR3 is made up of 15 amino acids. CDR3 DNA: TGCAGTGCCCGAACACGAGCGGGGGGAACCTACGAGCAGTACTTC. Its translation: CSARTRAGGTYEQYF.

On this clonotype itself: A much larger clone is a single base away; this may be a read error. The V and J genes are TRBV12-3 or TRBV12-4 and TRBJ1-6; D ambiguous. V lost 6 bases, J lost 9 bases, and 12 bases lay in between. The CDR3 extends over 13 amino acids. The CDR3 bases are TGTGCCAGCAGGTTATTAGGTGGTTCACCCCTCCACTTT. Translating gives CASRLLGGSPLHF.

The chain couples TRBV28 to TRBJ1-2; D is ambiguous. With 3 bases removed from V and 4 bases from J, the gap between germline ends came to 18 bases. Germline CDR1 MDHEN, CDR2 SYDVKM. The CDR3 covers 16 residues. CDR3 nucleotides: TGTGCCAGCAGTTTGGAATCGGCGGGGATTGGCTATGGCTACACCTTC. The encoded protein is CASSLESAGIGYGYTF.

Only a few counts were recorded for this clonotype. V and J are TRBV12-3 or TRBV12-4 and TRBJ2-2, with 10 bases aligning to TRBD1. CDR3 size: 16 residues. V trimming: 7 bases; J trimming: 5 bases; junction bases outside the gene matches: 10. The CDR3 DNA is TGTGCCAGCATTATCGACAGGGGGCTCGGAACCGGGGAGCTGTTTTTT. Its translation is CASIIDRGLGTGELFF.

The V gene is TRBV20-1, the J gene TRBJ2-3, with 14 bases identical to TRBD2. J was trimmed by 8 bases and V by 0 bases; bases with no gene match: 4. CDR1 DFQATT and CDR2 SNEGSKA come from the germline V gene (reference sequence). This CDR3 has 15 amino acids. Here the CDR3 reads CSARDRLAGGVTQYF. The CDR3 DNA is TGCAGTGCTAGAGATCGACTAGCGGGGGGGGTTACGCAGTATTTT.

For this clonotype: A much larger clone is a single base away; this may be a read error. The chain has TRBV4-2 and TRBJ2-7, with D possibly being TRBD1 or TRBD2 (5 bases each). The CDR3 spans 16 residues. Looked up from germline, CDR1 is LGHNA and CDR2 is YNFKEQ. CDR3 region: CACRYEARQGAHEQYF. The CDR3 DNA is TGTGCCTGCAGATACGAAGCCCGTCAGGGAGCCCACGAGCAGTACTTC.

This clonotype showed up just a few times. This clone may be a read error of a much larger clone one base away. This rearrangement joins TRBV29-1 to TRBJ2-7; D not resolved. Germline loops: CDR1 SQVTM, CDR2 ANQGSEA. With 3 bases removed from V and 7 bases from J, the gap between germline ends came to 10 bases. This CDR3 comprises 11 residues. CDR3 sequence (DNA): TGCAGCGTTGAGTACTGTCGTGAGCAGTACTTC. Protein sequence: CSVEYCREQYF.

The gene calls are TRBV30 and TRBJ1-2; D remains ambiguous. Germline V gene sequence: CDR1 GTSNPN, CDR2 SVGIG (reference sequence). This CDR3 region has 11 residues. The ends were cut back, 5 bases at V and 2 bases at J, with 6 bases in the middle. Here the CDR3 DNA reads TGTGCCTGGGCTGGAAACTATGGCTACACCTTC. Protein product: CAWAGNYGYTF. The complete variable domain, with remaining parts taken from reference TRBV30 and TRBJ1-2, reads SQTIHQWPATLVQPVGSPLSLECTVEGTSNPNLYWYRQAAGRGLQLLFYSVGIGQISSEVPQNLSASRPQDRQFILSSKKLLLSDSGFYLCAWAGNYGYTFGSGTRLTVV.

A note on this clonotype: This could be a read error, since a much larger clone is one nucleotide away. The chain carries TRBV10-3 and TRBJ2-7, with D unresolved. The CDR3 runs to 16 residues. Per the germline V gene, CDR1 is ENHRY and CDR2 is SYGVKD. Written as DNA, the CDR3 is TGTGCCATCAGTGTGCGGCCGCAGGATCTATCCTGCGAGCAGTACTTC. It codes for CAISVRPQDLSCEQYF.

The chain recombines TRBV7-9 with TRBJ2-7, with 10 nucleotides matching TRBD2. Germline V CDR1 and CDR2: SEHNR, FQNEAQ (reference sequence). The CDR3 length is 15 residues. V shed 5 bases, J shed 4 bases, and the junction held 8 bases outside the gene matches. The CDR3 coding sequence is TGTGCCAGCAGCCCACCACTAGCGGGGAAATACGAGCAGTACTTC. Residues: CASSPPLAGKYEQYF.

In this sample, this clonotype turned up many times. The V call is TRBV29-1, the J call TRBJ1-2; 8 bases align to TRBD1. The CDR3 extends over 15 amino acids. V lost 1 base to trimming and J lost 0 bases; unmatched junction nucleotides: 4. The V gene's germline CDR1 is SQVTM and CDR2 ANQGSEA. CDR3 DNA sequence: TGCAGCGTTGAAGCCGGGACAGGTTCTAACTATGGCTACACCTTC. It is translated as CSVEAGTGSNYGYTF.

This clonotype was seen at least ten times. The junction does not match germline at one end; this may be a read error. J is TRBJ2-5 and V is TRBV14; D not certain. The CDR3 loop spans 12 amino acids. Germline CDR1 and CDR2: SGHDN and FVKESK. CDR3 sequence reads: CASSHSQGTQYF. The DNA for the CDR3 is TGTGCCAGCAGCCATTCCCAAGGGACCCAGTACTTC.

This chain uses TRBV6-6 with TRBJ1-5, with D maybe TRBD1 (6 bases). Per the germline V gene, CDR1 is MNHNY and CDR2 is SVGAGI (reference sequence). The CDR3 loop spans 13 amino acids. V lost 4 bases and J 6 bases, leaving 10 bases between the germline ends. The CDR3 DNA is TGTGCCAGCAGTTCCGCACAGGGTCAGCCCCAGCATTTT. Its translation: CASSSAQGQPQHF.